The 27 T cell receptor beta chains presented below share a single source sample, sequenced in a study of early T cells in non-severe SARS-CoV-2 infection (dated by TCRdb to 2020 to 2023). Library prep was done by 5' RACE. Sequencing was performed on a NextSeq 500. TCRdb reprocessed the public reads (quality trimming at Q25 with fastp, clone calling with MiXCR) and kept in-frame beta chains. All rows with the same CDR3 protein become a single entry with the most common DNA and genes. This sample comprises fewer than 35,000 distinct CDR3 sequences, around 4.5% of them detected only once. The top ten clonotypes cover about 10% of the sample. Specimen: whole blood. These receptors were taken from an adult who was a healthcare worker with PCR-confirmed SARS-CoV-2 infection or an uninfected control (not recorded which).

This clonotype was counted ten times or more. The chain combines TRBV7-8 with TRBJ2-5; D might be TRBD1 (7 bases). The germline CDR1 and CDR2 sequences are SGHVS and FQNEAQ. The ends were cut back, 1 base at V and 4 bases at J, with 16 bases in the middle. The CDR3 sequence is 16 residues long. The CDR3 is CASSLEEGALGETQYF. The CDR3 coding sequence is TGTGCCAGCAGCTTAGAGGAGGGGGCATTAGGAGAGACCCAGTACTTC. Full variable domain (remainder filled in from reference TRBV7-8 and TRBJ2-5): GAGVSQSPRYKVAKRGQDVALRCDPISGHVSLFWYQQALGQGPEFLTYFQNEAQLDKSGLPSDRFFAERPEGSVSTLKIQRTQQEDSAVYLCASSLEEGALGETQYFGPGTRLLVL.

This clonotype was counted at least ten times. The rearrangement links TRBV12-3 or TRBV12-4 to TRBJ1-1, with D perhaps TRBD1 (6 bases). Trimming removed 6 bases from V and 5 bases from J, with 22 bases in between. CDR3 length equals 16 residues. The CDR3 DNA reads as TGTGCCAGCAGGGGGTCGGGGGCTGAGGCTCCGACTGAAGCTTTCTTT. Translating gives CASRGSGAEAPTEAFF.

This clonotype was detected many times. The CDR3 is CSAYSGRGTDTQYF. The CDR3 bases are TGCAGTGCTTATAGCGGGAGAGGAACAGATACGCAGTATTTT. The rearrangement uses TRBV20-1 and TRBJ2-3; the match to TRBD2 covers 9 bases. Germline assignment: CDR1 DFQATT and CDR2 SNEGSKA (reference sequence). The CDR3 runs 14 residues. V lost 5 bases, J lost 3 bases, and 6 bases stayed unmatched.

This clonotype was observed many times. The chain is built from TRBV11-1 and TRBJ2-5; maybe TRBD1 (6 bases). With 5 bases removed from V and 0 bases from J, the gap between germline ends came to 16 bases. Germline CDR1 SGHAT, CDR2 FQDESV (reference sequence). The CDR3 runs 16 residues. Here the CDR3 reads CASSPRRHRDQETQYF. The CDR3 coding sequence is TGTGCCAGCAGCCCTAGGAGGCACAGGGACCAAGAGACCCAGTACTTC. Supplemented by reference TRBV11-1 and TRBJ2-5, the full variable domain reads EAEVAQSPRYKITEKSQAVAFWCDPISGHATLYWYRQILGQGPELLVQFQDESVVDDSQLPKDRFSAERLKGVDSTLKIQPAELGDSAMYLCASSPRRHRDQETQYFGPGTRLLVL.

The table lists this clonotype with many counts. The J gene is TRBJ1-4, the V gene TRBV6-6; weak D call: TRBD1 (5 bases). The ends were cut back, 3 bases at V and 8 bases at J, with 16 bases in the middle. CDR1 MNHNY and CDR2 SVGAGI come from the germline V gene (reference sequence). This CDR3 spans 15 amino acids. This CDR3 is CASSYPGNGQEKLFF. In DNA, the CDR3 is TGTGCCAGCAGTTATCCGGGGAACGGACAAGAAAAACTGTTTTTT.

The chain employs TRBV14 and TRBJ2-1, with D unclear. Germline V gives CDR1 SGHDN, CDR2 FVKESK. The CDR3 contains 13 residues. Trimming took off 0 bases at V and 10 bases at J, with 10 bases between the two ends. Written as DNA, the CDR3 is TGTGCCAGCAGCCAAGAATTGGCGGTAGAGCAGTTCTTC. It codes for CASSQELAVEQFF.

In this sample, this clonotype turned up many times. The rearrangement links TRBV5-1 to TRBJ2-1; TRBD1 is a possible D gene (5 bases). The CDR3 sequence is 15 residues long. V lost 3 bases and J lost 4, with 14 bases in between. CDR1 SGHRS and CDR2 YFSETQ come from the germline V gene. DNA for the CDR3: TGCGCCAGCAGCTCGGGCGACAGAAATTACAATGAGCAGTTCTTC. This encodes CASSSGDRNYNEQFF.

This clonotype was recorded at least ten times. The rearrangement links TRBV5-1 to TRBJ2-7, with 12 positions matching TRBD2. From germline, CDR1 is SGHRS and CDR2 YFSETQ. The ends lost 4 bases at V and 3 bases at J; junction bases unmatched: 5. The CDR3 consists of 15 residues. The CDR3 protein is CASSMTSGSNYEQYF. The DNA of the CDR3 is TGCGCCAGCAGCATGACTAGCGGGAGTAACTACGAGCAGTACTTC.

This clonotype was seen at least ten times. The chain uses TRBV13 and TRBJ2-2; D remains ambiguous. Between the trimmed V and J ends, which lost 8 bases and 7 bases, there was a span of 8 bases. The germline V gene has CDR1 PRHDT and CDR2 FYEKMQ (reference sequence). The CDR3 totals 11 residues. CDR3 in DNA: TGTGCCAGCCCTAGGTTCGGGGAGCTGTTTTTT. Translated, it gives CASPRFGELFF.

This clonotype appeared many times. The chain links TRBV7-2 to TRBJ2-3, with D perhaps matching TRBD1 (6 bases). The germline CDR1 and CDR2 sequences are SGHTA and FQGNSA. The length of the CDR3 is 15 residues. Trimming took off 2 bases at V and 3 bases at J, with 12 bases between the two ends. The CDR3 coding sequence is TGTGCCAGCAGCTTATATGTCGGACAGACAGATACGCAGTATTTT. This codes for CASSLYVGQTDTQYF.

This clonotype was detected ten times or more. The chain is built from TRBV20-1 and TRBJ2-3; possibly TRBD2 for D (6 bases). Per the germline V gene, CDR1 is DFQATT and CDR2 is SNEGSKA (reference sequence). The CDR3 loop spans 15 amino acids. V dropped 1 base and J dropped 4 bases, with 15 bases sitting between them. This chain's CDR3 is CSARAVTGAPDTQYF. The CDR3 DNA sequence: TGCAGTGCTAGAGCCGTAACGGGAGCGCCAGATACGCAGTATTTT.

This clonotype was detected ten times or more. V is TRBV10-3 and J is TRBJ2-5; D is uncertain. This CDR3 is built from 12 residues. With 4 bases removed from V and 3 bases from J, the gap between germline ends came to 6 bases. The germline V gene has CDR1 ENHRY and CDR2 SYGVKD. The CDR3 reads CAISGAEETQYF. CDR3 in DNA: TGTGCCATCAGTGGTGCGGAAGAGACCCAGTACTTC.

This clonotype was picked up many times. The CDR3 coding sequence is TGTGCCAGTAAGACATCGGAGGGGCTCAATCAGCCCCAGCATTTT. Its protein product is CASKTSEGLNQPQHF. J is TRBJ1-5 and V is TRBV19, with D perhaps TRBD1 (5 bases). This CDR3 spans 15 amino acids. Trimming left V 7 bases short and J 3 bases short, with 16 bases between. CDR1 and CDR2 from the germline V gene are LNHDA and SQIVND (reference sequence).

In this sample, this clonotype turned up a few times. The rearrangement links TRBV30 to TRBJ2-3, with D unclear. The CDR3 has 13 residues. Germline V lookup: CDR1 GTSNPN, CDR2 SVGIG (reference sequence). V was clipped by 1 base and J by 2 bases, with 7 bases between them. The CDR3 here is CAWSGADTDTQYF. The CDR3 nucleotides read TGTGCCTGGAGTGGGGCAGACACAGATACGCAGTATTTT.

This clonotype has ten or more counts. In DNA form, the CDR3 reads TGTGCCAGCAGCTTAGATTCGAGCTCCTACGAGCAGTACGTC. Protein sequence: CASSLDSSSYEQYV. The chain links TRBV7-8 to TRBJ2-7; D remains ambiguous. Trimming removed 1 base from V and 0 bases from J, with 7 bases in between. The CDR3 contains 14 residues. The germline V gene has CDR1 SGHVS and CDR2 FQNEAQ.

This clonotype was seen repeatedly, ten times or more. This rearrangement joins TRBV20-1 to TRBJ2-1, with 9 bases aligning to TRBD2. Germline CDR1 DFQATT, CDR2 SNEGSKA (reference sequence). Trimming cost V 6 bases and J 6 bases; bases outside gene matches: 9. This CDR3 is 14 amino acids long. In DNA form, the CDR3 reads TGCAGTGCGCCGGGGATAGCGGGAGTCAATGAGCAGTTCTTC. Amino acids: CSAPGIAGVNEQFF.

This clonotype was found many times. DNA for the CDR3: TGTGCCAGCAGCTTAGCCCCTCAGGGTCTTGATGGCTACACCTTC. It encodes CASSLAPQGLDGYTF. This sequence joins TRBV7-2 and TRBJ1-2, with D possibly being TRBD1 (5 bases). The V gene's germline CDR1 is SGHTA and CDR2 FQGNSA. This CDR3 contains 15 residues. V was clipped by 0 bases and J by 6 bases, with 14 bases between them.

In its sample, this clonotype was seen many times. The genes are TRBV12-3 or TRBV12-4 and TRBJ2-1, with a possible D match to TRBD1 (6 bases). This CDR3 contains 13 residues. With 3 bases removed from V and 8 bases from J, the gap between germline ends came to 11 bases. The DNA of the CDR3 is TGTGCCAGCAGTTTGTCCAGGGGCTATGAGCAGTTCTTC. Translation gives CASSLSRGYEQFF.

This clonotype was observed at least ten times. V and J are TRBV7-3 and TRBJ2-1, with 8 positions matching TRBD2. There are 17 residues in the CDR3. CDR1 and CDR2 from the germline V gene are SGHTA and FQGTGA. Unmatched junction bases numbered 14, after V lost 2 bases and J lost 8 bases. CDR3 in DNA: TGTGCCAGCAGCTTATACCCTCGATCTAGCGGGTTGTATGAGCAGTTCTTC. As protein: CASSLYPRSSGLYEQFF.

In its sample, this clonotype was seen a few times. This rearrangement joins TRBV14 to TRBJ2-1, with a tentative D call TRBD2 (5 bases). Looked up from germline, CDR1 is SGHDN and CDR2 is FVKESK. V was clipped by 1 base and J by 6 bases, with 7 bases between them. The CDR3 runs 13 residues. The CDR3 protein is CASSQVAGNEQFF. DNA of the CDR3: TGTGCCAGCAGCCAAGTTGCGGGCAATGAGCAGTTCTTC.

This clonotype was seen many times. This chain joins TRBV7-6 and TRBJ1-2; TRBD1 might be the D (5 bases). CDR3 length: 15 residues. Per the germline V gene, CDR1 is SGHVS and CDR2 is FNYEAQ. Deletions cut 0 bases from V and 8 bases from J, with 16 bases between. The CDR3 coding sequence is TGTGCCAGCAGCTTAGCGCCAGGAGTACAGGCGGGCTACACCTTC. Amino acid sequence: CASSLAPGVQAGYTF.

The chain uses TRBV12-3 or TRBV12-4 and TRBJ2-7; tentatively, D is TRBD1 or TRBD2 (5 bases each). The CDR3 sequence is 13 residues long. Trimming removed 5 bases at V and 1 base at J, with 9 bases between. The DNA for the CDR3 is TGTGCCAGCAGTCGACAGCGGTCCTACGAGCAGTACTTC. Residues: CASSRQRSYEQYF.

CDR3 in amino acids: CSAAGQGATEAFF. CDR3 coding DNA: TGCAGTGCGGCGGGACAGGGGGCCACTGAAGCTTTCTTT. The V gene is TRBV20-1, the J gene TRBJ1-1; TRBD1 matches at 12 bases. CDR1 is DFQATT, CDR2 SNEGSKA, per germline (reference sequence). V was pared by 6 bases and J by 4 bases, with 3 bases of the junction left unmatched. This CDR3 comprises 13 residues.

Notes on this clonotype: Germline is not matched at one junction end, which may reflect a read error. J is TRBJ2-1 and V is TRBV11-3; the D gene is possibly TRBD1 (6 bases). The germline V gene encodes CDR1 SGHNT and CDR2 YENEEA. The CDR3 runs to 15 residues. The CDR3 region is CASGLVGGSYNEQFF. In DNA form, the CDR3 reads TGTGCCAGCGGCTTAGTAGGGGGCTCCTACAATGAGCAGTTCTTC.

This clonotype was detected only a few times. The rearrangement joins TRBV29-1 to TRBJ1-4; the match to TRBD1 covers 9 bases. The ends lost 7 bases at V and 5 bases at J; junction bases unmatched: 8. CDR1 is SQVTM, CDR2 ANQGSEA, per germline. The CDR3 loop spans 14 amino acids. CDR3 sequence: CSAEAGTGNEKLFF. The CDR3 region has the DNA TGCAGCGCCGAAGCCGGGACAGGGAATGAAAAACTGTTTTTT.

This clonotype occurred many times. CDR3 in amino acids: CASSSGLSGTDTQYF. CDR3 nucleotide sequence: TGTGCCAGCAGCTCTGGACTAAGCGGCACAGATACGCAGTATTTT. The rearrangement joins TRBV7-9 to TRBJ2-3; D is perhaps TRBD2 (6 bases). Germline V gene lookup returns CDR1 SEHNR and CDR2 FQNEAQ (reference sequence). The CDR3 length is 15 residues. Trimming stripped 4 bases from V and 1 base from J, with 12 bases between.

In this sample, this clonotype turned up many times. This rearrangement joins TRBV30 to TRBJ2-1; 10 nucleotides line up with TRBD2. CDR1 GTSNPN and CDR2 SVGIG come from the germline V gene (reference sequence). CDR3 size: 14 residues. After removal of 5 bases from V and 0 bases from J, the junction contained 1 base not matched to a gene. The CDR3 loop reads CAWRTSGSYNEQFF. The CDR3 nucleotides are TGTGCCTGGCGGACTAGCGGCTCCTACAATGAGCAGTTCTTC. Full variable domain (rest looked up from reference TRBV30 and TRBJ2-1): SQTIHQWPATLVQPVGSPLSLECTVEGTSNPNLYWYRQAAGRGLQLLFYSVGIGQISSEVPQNLSASRPQDRQFILSSKKLLLSDSGFYLCAWRTSGSYNEQFFGPGTRLTVL.